This entry features one T cell receptor (beta chain) sequence. Within the sample, other DNA sequences also encode this same CDR3. Sequenced by immunoSEQ multiplex PCR; TCRdb stores in-frame clones only, minus some. The sample consists of around 280,000 clones, around 86% of them appearing once. The record originates from a study of blood T cell repertoires in COVID-19. Across the study: COVID-19 samples from acute and convalescent phases originated in the United States, Italy and Spain. Sources were T cells, B-cell-depleted T cells, or PBMCs; the material itself was cDNA or gDNA.

Sample: peripheral blood. The sequence came from an older man with acute or convalescent COVID-19.

The CDR3 DNA is TGTGCCAGCAGTTACGGACAGGGCACAGATACGCAGTATTTT. It translates to CASSYGQGTDTQYF. The chain uses TRBV7-9 and TRBJ2-3; 7 bases line up with TRBD1. The CDR3 consists of 14 residues. CDR1 and CDR2 (germline): SEHNR, FQNEAQ (reference sequence). J gave up 1 base and V 6 bases, and 4 bases lay outside the gene matches.